The rows below give T cell receptor beta chains drawn from one sample of a study of follicular helper T cells after annual influenza vaccination. This table comes from immunoSEQ multiplex PCR, and its TCRdb copy is limited to in-frame clones, with some not included. The repertoire includes approximately 30,000 clones, about four fifths of them detected once, and 1.2% sits in the top ten. The sample here was CXCR5+ CD38- circulating T follicular helper cells from blood, taken on the day of influenza vaccination. The receptors were sampled from an adult who received the influenza vaccine. The CDR3 runs from the conserved cysteine through the conserved F or W. A D gene is named only where the DNA matches it firmly. Size is omitted from some rows. Given values are once, few, many or a class for expanded clones.

>TRBJ1-1|TRBV7-8|-|15|TRBD1
TGTGCCAGCAGCCCCCGGACAGGGATTGTCACTGAAGCTTTCTTT
CASSPRTGIVTEAFF
>TRBJ1-1|TRBV16|-|13|-
TGTGCCAGCAGCCCAACCCGTTCGGGAAAAGCTTTCTTT
CASSPTRSGKAFF
>TRBJ1-1|TRBV5-1|-|13|-
TGCGCCAGCAGTCCTGCGGGGGGGCGGCTAGCTTTCTTT
CASSPAGGRLAFF
>TRBJ1-4|TRBV14|-|14|-
TGTGCCAGCAGCCAAGATCATCGGGGTCGTGGAATGTTTTTT
CASSQDHRGRGMFF
>TRBJ2-5|TRBV11-2|-|14|-
TGTGCCAGCAGCTTCGTACAGGGAATAGAGACCCAGTACTTC
CASSFVQGIETQYF
>TRBJ2-1|TRBV2|-|14|TRBD2
TGTGCCAGCAAGCCGGGACTAGCGTTTAGTGAGCAGTTCTTC
CASKPGLAFSEQFF
>TRBJ2-6|TRBV11-2|once|18|TRBD1
TGTGCCAGCAGCTACGGGACAGGGGACTCCTGGGGGGCCAACGTCCTGACTTTC
CASSYGTGDSWGANVLTF
>TRBJ1-5|TRBV10-3|few|12|TRBD1
TGTGCCACAGGGGACAGCTCTCAGCCCCAGCATTTT
CATGDSSQPQHF
>TRBJ1-4|TRBV5-5|-|14|TRBD1
TGTGCCAGCAGCTTGTCTCAGGGGGATGAAAAACTGTTTTTT
CASSLSQGDEKLFF
>TRBJ1-3|TRBV6-5|-|15|-
TGTGCCAGCAGTTCCCTCCGGAGGGCTGGAAACACCATATATTTT
CASSSLRRAGNTIYF
>TRBJ1-5|TRBV4-2|-|15|-
TGTGCCAGCAGCCAAGATGGGGCCCAAAATCAGCCCCAGCATTTT
CASSQDGAQNQPQHF
>TRBJ2-7|TRBV5-1|-|12|-
TGCGCCAGCAGCACAGGAGACTACGAGCAGTACTTC
CASSTGDYEQYF
>TRBJ2-7|TRBV7-9|-|14|TRBD2
TGTGCCAGCAGCTTGGTAGCGGGGGCCTACGAGCAGTACTTC
CASSLVAGAYEQYF
>TRBJ2-2|TRBV11-2|-|14|-
TGTGCCAGCAGCTTAAACAGGGCCACCGGGGAGCTGTTTTTT
CASSLNRATGELFF
>TRBJ2-3|TRBV4-2|-|15|TRBD1
TGTGCCAGCAGCCAAGCGGACAGGGCAGGAGATACGCAGTATTTT
CASSQADRAGDTQYF
>TRBJ2-1|TRBV5-6|-|15|TRBD1
TGTGCCAGCAGCCGCCGACAGGGCGTCTACAATGAGCAGTTCTTC
CASSRRQGVYNEQFF
>TRBJ1-2|TRBV7-9|-|13|TRBD1
TGTGCCAGCAGCTTAGTCCCAGGGGGCGGCTACACCTTC
CASSLVPGGGYTF